The 5 T cell receptor beta chains listed next were all sequenced from one sample in a study of long-term antiretroviral therapy in people with HIV (dated by TCRdb to 2022 to 2024). The immunoSEQ hsTCRB v3.0 assay was used at survey level resolution to sequence the TRB variable region. Held by TCRdb, this immuneACCESS table contains in-frame sequences only and omits some clones. Under half of the omission traces to an unresolved V gene where checked; the cause of the rest is unknown. In all, the sample holds approximately 26,000 clones, and 79% of those were seen once. The top ten clonotypes cover less than 12% of the sample. Material: unsorted PBMCs, obtained 1.2 years after starting antiretroviral therapy. Source of these receptors: a woman aged 35 to 49 with HIV.

This chain uses TRBV19 with TRBJ1-5; the D is unclear. Trimming took 5 bases from V and 4 from J, leaving 6 bases between them. The germline V gene encodes CDR1 LNHDA and CDR2 SQIVND (reference sequence). This CDR3 region has 12 residues. CDR3 in DNA: TGTGCCAGTAGTGAGGTGAATCAGCCCCAGCATTTT. It yields the protein CASSEVNQPQHF.

The rearrangement joins TRBV29-1 to TRBJ2-3; 11 bases match TRBD2. This CDR3 has 14 residues. CDR1 is SQVTM, CDR2 ANQGSEA, per germline. V was pared by 7 bases and J by 1 base, with 4 bases of the junction left unmatched. CDR3 DNA: TGCAGCGCCTCACTAGCGGGGGGCACAGATACGCAGTATTTT. Amino acid sequence: CSASLAGGTDTQYF.

This rearrangement joins TRBV11-2 to TRBJ2-7; no reliable D call. The CDR3 has 13 residues. V was cut by 0 bases and J by 3 bases, with 6 bases left in between. Germline V gives CDR1 SGHAT, CDR2 FQNNGV. In DNA, the CDR3 is TGTGCCAGCAGCTTAGATGAGGACTACGAGCAGTACTTC. It yields the protein CASSLDEDYEQYF.

The sample holds a few counts of this clone. The chain couples TRBV7-9 to TRBJ1-2, with TRBD1 identical over 8 bases. V trimming: 4 bases; J trimming: 5 bases; junction bases outside the gene matches: 9. Germline V gene data show CDR1 as SEHNR and CDR2 as FQNEAQ (reference sequence). The CDR3 has 15 amino acids. CDR3 loop: CASSSLQGGGYGYTF. The CDR3 DNA reads TGTGCCAGCAGCTCCCTACAGGGGGGAGGATATGGCTACACCTTC.

The V and J genes are TRBV18 and TRBJ2-4, with a weak D call TRBD2 (7 bases). The germline CDR1 and CDR2 sequences are KGHSH and LQKENI. The V gene lost 5 bases and the J gene lost 1 base, with 21 bases spanning the gap. The CDR3 has 18 residues. CDR3 DNA sequence: TGTGCCAGCTCATTGCGGGACACAACCGGGAGGGCCAAAAACATTCAGTACTTC. Amino acids: CASSLRDTTGRAKNIQYF.